The T cell receptor (beta chain) under discussion was sequenced for a study of blood T cell repertoires in COVID-19. Overall study: There were acute and convalescent COVID-19 samples, and they came from the United States, Italy and Spain.

Some clones are missing from TCRdb's copy, which holds only in-frame ones; the method was immunoSEQ multiplex PCR. The sample records 400,000 to 450,000 clones, about 89% being singletons. Sequencing was carried out using peripheral blood. This TCR was recovered from a middle-aged woman with COVID-19, enrolled during active disease.

Here the CDR3 DNA reads TGTGCCAGCAGCGTAGACGTCGGGGGAGATTCACCCCTCCACTTT. Translated: CASSVDVGGDSPLHF. This chain uses TRBV9 with TRBJ1-6, with a possible D match to TRBD1 (5 bases). The V end was cut by 0 bases, the J end by 8 bases, with 12 bases between. CDR3 length: 15 amino acids. Germline V gives CDR1 SGDLS, CDR2 YYNGEE. Full variable domain (outside the CDR3, taken from reference TRBV9 and TRBJ1-6): DSGVTQTPKHLITATGQRVTLRCSPRSGDLSVYWYQQSLDQGLQFLIQYYNGEERAKGNILERFSAQQFPDLHSELNLSSLELGDSALYFCASSVDVGGDSPLHFGNGTRLTVT.